This is a list of T cell receptor beta chains from one sample in a study of breast tumors, draining lymph nodes, adjacent tissues. TCRdb used MiXCR to reprocess the multiplex PCR reads, holding one entry per CDR3 protein. Among 83,000 or so distinct CDR3 sequences listed, approximately 19% were seen once. Sequenced input: axillary lymph node tissue. All receptors come from a female donor with breast cancer. Some clones in this sample may be carry-over from other donors' samples. Both conserved end residues are part of each CDR3. D genes are given only for firm matches. The listing skips clone size in some rows; elsewhere it reads once, few, many or a size class.

J,D,size,V,DNA,CDR3
TRBJ1-6,.,many,TRBV6-2/TRBV6-3,TGTGCCAGCAGTCCTATTCTGGGGAGCTCCTATAATTCACCCCTCCACTTT,CASSPILGSSYNSPLHF
TRBJ2-1,.,many,TRBV29-1,TGCAGCGGGGGGTACGGGGTTCGGGCAAGCAATGAGCAGTTCTTC,CSGGYGVRASNEQFF
TRBJ1-3,TRBD1,many,TRBV20-1,TGCAGTGCTCCCGACAGGGCATCCGGAAACACCATATATTTT,CSAPDRASGNTIYF
TRBJ2-3,TRBD2,many,TRBV4-1,TGCGCCAGCAGCCAAGAAAGACTAGCGAGCACAGATACGCAGTATTTT,CASSQERLASTDTQYF
TRBJ2-7,TRBD2,many,TRBV4-3,TGCGCCAGCAGCCAAGGGCTAGCGGGCCCCTACGAGCAGTACTTC,CASSQGLAGPYEQYF
TRBJ2-1,TRBD2,many,TRBV19,TGTGCCAGATCCCGCCTGAGCGGGAGTTGGGATGAGCAGTTCTTC,CARSRLSGSWDEQFF
TRBJ2-3,.,.,TRBV20-1,TGCAGTGCTAGGAGGGACGGGGGGACAGATACGCAGTGTTTT,CSARRDGGTDTQCF
TRBJ2-2,TRBD2,.,TRBV27,TGTGCCAGCAGAGAGGCATTAGCGGGTAGCGTCTCCGGGGAGCTGTTTTTT,CASREALAGSVSGELFF
TRBJ2-7,TRBD2,many,TRBV2,TGTGCCAGCAAGCTCCTAGCGGGAGAGGGAGGCGAGCAGTACTTC,CASKLLAGEGGEQYF
TRBJ2-7,.,many,TRBV20-1,TGCAGTGCTAGGCGGACAGTGTTGGAGCAGTACTTC,CSARRTVLEQYF
TRBJ2-4,.,few,TRBV11-2,TGTGCCAGCAGCTTGGGAGTTGGGGTAAGCATTCAGTACTTC,CASSLGVGVSIQYF
TRBJ2-4,.,.,TRBV6-4,TGTGCCAGCAGCGCTAGCGCCTCCTCGGCCAAAAACATTCAGTACTTC,CASSASASSAKNIQYF
TRBJ2-7,TRBD1,many,TRBV6-5,TGTGCCAGCAGCCGGGACAGGGTCTACGAGCAGTACTTC,CASSRDRVYEQYF
TRBJ2-5,.,.,TRBV18,TGTGCCAGCTCAAAACTCCAGAAAGGAGAGACCCAGTACTTC,CASSKLQKGETQYF
TRBJ1-1,.,once,TRBV12-3/TRBV12-4,TGTGCCAGCACCGGGACACGTAACACTGAAGCTTTCTTT,CASTGTRNTEAFF
TRBJ2-1,TRBD2,many,TRBV11-2,TGTGCCAGCAGCTCCTTAGCGGGAGGCGTTCCGGGTGAGCAGTTCTTC,CASSSLAGGVPGEQFF
TRBJ2-5,.,.,TRBV18,TGTGCCAGCTCACCACCGGCTAGCGAGGAGACCCAGTACTTC,CASSPPASEETQYF
TRBJ2-7,.,.,TRBV2,TGTGCCAGCAGCTCCACCTCGGACAGAGCCGACGAGCAGTACTTC,CASSSTSDRADEQYF
TRBJ1-6,.,many,TRBV2,TGTGCCAGCAATACGATTGACAGCGTCAATTCACCCCTCCACTTT,CASNTIDSVNSPLHF
TRBJ2-7,.,many,TRBV20-1,TGCAGTGCTAGAGCCGATCCGGGATCCACCTACGAGCAGTACTTC,CSARADPGSTYEQYF
TRBJ2-6,.,few,TRBV28,TGTGCCAGCGGGGGCTCTGGGGCCAACGTCCTGACTTTC,CASGGSGANVLTF
TRBJ2-7,.,many,TRBV7-9,TGTGCCAGCAGCTTAGATCGCCGCAACGAGCAGTACTTC,CASSLDRRNEQYF
TRBJ2-7,.,many,TRBV15,TGTGCCACCAGCAGAGCGAGCTTCTACGAGCAGTACTTC,CATSRASFYEQYF
TRBJ2-3,.,few,TRBV3-1,TGTGCCAGCAGCCAAGCTACTGCTAGGGGCACAGATACGCAGTATTTT,CASSQATARGTDTQYF
TRBJ1-4,TRBD1,many,TRBV6-5,TGTGCCAGCAGTCGACAGGGGCAAGAAAAACTGTTTTTT,CASSRQGQEKLFF
TRBJ1-4,.,.,TRBV6-1,TGTGCCACTATGGGAGATTATGAAAAACTGTTTTTT,CATMGDYEKLFF
TRBJ2-7,TRBD2,many,TRBV20-1,TGCAGTGCTAGAGAACTAGCGGTTTTCTACGAGCAGTACTTC,CSARELAVFYEQYF
TRBJ2-3,TRBD2,many,TRBV20-1,TGCAGTGCTAGAGGGGCTGGAGCGGGAACAGATACGCAGTATTTT,CSARGAGAGTDTQYF
TRBJ2-7,.,many,TRBV5-1,TGCGCCAGCAGCTTGGAGGCATCTGGTGGCTACGAGCAGTACTTC,CASSLEASGGYEQYF
TRBJ2-7,.,many,TRBV20-1,TGCAGTGCTAGCCCCTGGTCCTACGAGCAGTACTTC,CSASPWSYEQYF
TRBJ1-2,TRBD1,many,TRBV2,TGTGCCAGCACCCAAGGGGGAGGGGGCGACTATGGCTACACCTTC,CASTQGGGGDYGYTF
TRBJ2-7,.,.,TRBV28,TGTGCCAGCAGTAGCCGGGTCCCACAGTACTTC,CASSSRVPQYF
TRBJ2-5,.,many,TRBV7-2,TGTGCCAGCAGCCCACCCCGAGGCAGGGGAGAGACCCAGTACTTC,CASSPPRGRGETQYF
TRBJ2-2,.,many,TRBV6-2/TRBV6-3,TGTGCCAGCAGTTATGTTGGAGGGAACACCGGGGAGCTGTTTTTT,CASSYVGGNTGELFF
TRBJ1-5,TRBD1,.,TRBV11-2,TGTGCCAGCAGCTCCCAGGGGGGTCAGCCCCAGCATTTT,CASSSQGGQPQHF
TRBJ1-2,.,many,TRBV27,TGTGCCAGCAGTTTATCGGGGGGTAACGGCTACACCTTC,CASSLSGGNGYTF
TRBJ1-2,.,few,TRBV3-1,TGTGCCAGCAGCGACTTCGGTGGCTACACCTTC,CASSDFGGYTF
TRBJ2-5,.,.,TRBV18,TGTGCCAGCTCACCAGGGCTGAAAGAGACCCAGTACTTC,CASSPGLKETQYF
TRBJ1-1,TRBD1,.,TRBV5-1,TGCGCCAGCAGCTCCGGGACAGGGGGCCACCCGTCTTTCTTT,CASSSGTGGHPSFF
TRBJ1-6,.,many,TRBV7-9,TGTGCCAGCAGCTTAGCGGGGGATAATTCACCCCTCCACTTT,CASSLAGDNSPLHF
TRBJ2-1,TRBD1,many,TRBV7-8,TGTGCCAGCAGCCCAGCCGGGACAGGGGGCGGGTTTGAGCAGTTCTTC,CASSPAGTGGGFEQFF
TRBJ1-3,.,many,TRBV19,TGTGCCAGTAGTACAGCCCGTTATGGAAACACCATATATTTT,CASSTARYGNTIYF
TRBJ2-5,.,many,TRBV5-6,TGTGCCAGCAGCTTGGCTATAGAGACCCAGTACTTC,CASSLAIETQYF
TRBJ2-1,TRBD2,few,TRBV6-5,TGTGCCAGCAGTCCAAGACGGACGGGGGGTGGGAATGAGCAGTTCTTC,CASSPRRTGGGNEQFF
TRBJ2-2,.,many,TRBV12-3/TRBV12-4,TGTGCCAGCAGTTCACAGGGTTACACCGGGGAGCTGTTTTTT,CASSSQGYTGELFF
TRBJ2-1,TRBD2,few,TRBV10-1,TGCGCCAGCTGCAAGAGACTAGCGGGACAAAATGAGCAGTTCTTC,CASCKRLAGQNEQFF
TRBJ1-2,.,few,TRBV3-1,TGTGCCAGCAGCCAAGAGGTGGGAGGGTACTTAGCCTATGGCTACACCTTC,CASSQEVGGYLAYGYTF
TRBJ2-3,.,many,TRBV6-2/TRBV6-3,TGTGCCAGCAGTTACTCTGGCGGTACGCAGTATTTT,CASSYSGGTQYF
TRBJ2-1,.,many,TRBV20-1,TGCAGTTCCTTCTCCCGACTTGACCACAATGAGCAGTTCTTC,CSSFSRLDHNEQFF
TRBJ2-3,.,.,TRBV4-1,TGCGCCAGCAGCCAAGATAGGAGGGCAGGGGCAGATACGCAGTATTTT,CASSQDRRAGADTQYF
TRBJ2-2,.,many,TRBV9,TGTGCCAGCAGCCCTGATTCGGGGGAGGAGCTGTTTTTT,CASSPDSGEELFF
TRBJ1-1,.,few,TRBV20-1,TGCAGTGCTAGTAGGGGAGGGCCGAACACTGAAGCTTTCTTT,CSASRGGPNTEAFF
TRBJ2-7,.,many,TRBV19,TGTGCCAGTAGTATGGGGCCAGGGCTGAAGGACGAGCAGTACTTC,CASSMGPGLKDEQYF
TRBJ1-5,.,many,TRBV20-1,TGCAGTGCTAGTGTGACAGAGTTATATCAGCCCCAGCATTTT,CSASVTELYQPQHF
TRBJ2-2,TRBD1,many,TRBV20-1,TGCAGTGCTACGCGACAGGGGAACACCGGGGAGCTGTTTTTT,CSATRQGNTGELFF
TRBJ2-3,TRBD1,many,TRBV7-9,TGTGCCAGCAGCTTGACAGGGAGCACAGATACGCAGTATTTT,CASSLTGSTDTQYF